The entry that follows covers one T cell receptor beta chain sequence. The data belong to a study of shared clonotypes between healthy human individuals. V was cut by 8 bases and J by 4 bases, with 23 bases left in between. CDR3 length: 16 amino acids. In germline, CDR1 is MGHDK, CDR2 SYGVNS. The assay was immunoSEQ multiplex PCR, and TCRdb's table has in-frame clones only and misses some. The sample includes 150,000 to 200,000 clones, around 63% of them seen just once. V gene TRBV25-1 combines with J gene TRBJ2-5; D unclear. The TCR comes from a man aged 30-40 years in good health. Sequencing was done on a sample of memory CD4+ T cells sorted from blood. Subset specified: CD45RA-negative fraction. In DNA, the CDR3 is TGTGCCAGCCCCGGGTGGGGTCGAAGCTCACCAGAGACCCAGTACTTC. As protein: CASPGWGRSSPETQYF.